These 8 T cell receptor beta chains originate from one sample sequenced in a study of T cell changes during pregnancy in multiple sclerosis. Using immunoSEQ multiplex PCR, the repertoire was profiled, and TCRdb retains in-frame clones only, with some absent. The data show 100,000 or so clones, with 94% seen just once and around 0.96% held by the top ten. This specimen was peripheral blood, taken before pregnancy. Every receptor here comes from a female donor with multiple sclerosis, enrolled in a pregnancy study.

This chain connects TRBV6-5 to TRBJ2-1; weak D call: TRBD2 (5 bases). This CDR3 is 15 amino acids long. CDR1 is MNHEY and CDR2 is SVGAGI in the germline V gene. The V end was cut by 1 base, the J end by 9 bases, with 16 bases between. The CDR3 DNA follows: TGTGCCAGCAGTTACTTAAGCGGTGGTGCGATTGAGCAGTTCTTC. It yields the protein CASSYLSGGAIEQFF.

The V call is TRBV27, the J call TRBJ1-5; tentative D call: TRBD1 (6 bases). V shed 4 bases and J shed 2 bases, with 15 bases lying between them. Germline CDR1 MNHEY, CDR2 SMNVEV (reference sequence). The CDR3 spans 16 residues. This CDR3 is CASSSWTALGNQPQHF. CDR3 coding DNA: TGTGCCAGCAGTTCATGGACAGCCCTAGGCAATCAGCCCCAGCATTTT.

This clone was detected once. This chain links TRBV29-1 with TRBJ2-5, with 8 bases identical to TRBD2. Germline CDR1 is SQVTM and CDR2 is ANQGSEA. The CDR3 contains 18 residues. J gave up 0 bases and V 3 bases, and 15 bases lay outside the gene matches. The CDR3 nucleotides are TGCAGCGTTGATTTTTTTCCAGGTAGCGGGGCTCACCAAGAGACCCAGTACTTC. Encoded protein: CSVDFFPGSGAHQETQYF.

The gene calls are TRBV9 and TRBJ1-3; 10 bases fit TRBD1. The germline gives CDR1 SGDLS, CDR2 YYNGEE. The ends lost 3 bases at V and 4 bases at J; junction bases unmatched: 7. The CDR3 is 16 amino acids. The CDR3 nucleotides are TGTGCCAGCAGCGCTACCGGGACAGGGGTCGGAAACACCATATATTTT. Its protein is CASSATGTGVGNTIYF.

The chain carries TRBV6-5 and TRBJ1-3; D remains unclear. Germline lookup yields CDR1 MNHEY and CDR2 SVGAGI. V lost 2 bases and J lost 3, with 8 bases in between. This CDR3 has 14 amino acids. DNA of the CDR3: TGTGCCAGCAGTTACAACAGATTTGGAAACACCATATATTTT. Its translation: CASSYNRFGNTIYF.

The chain is built from TRBV19 and TRBJ1-1; tentatively, D is TRBD1 (6 bases). This CDR3 region has 13 residues. Germline values: CDR1 LNHDA, CDR2 SQIVND (reference sequence). Trimming removed 5 bases at V and 3 bases at J, with 10 bases between. The CDR3 region is CASSWTEDTEAFF. CDR3 DNA: TGTGCCAGTAGTTGGACAGAAGACACTGAAGCTTTCTTT.

The chain joins TRBV6-5 to TRBJ2-3, with 9 bases lining up with TRBD1. V trimming: 4 bases; J trimming: 3 bases; junction bases outside the gene matches: 5. Germline V lookup: CDR1 MNHEY, CDR2 SVGAGI. The CDR3 runs to 15 residues. CDR3 residues: CASSSGTGRTDTQYF. For the CDR3, the DNA is TGTGCCAGCAGTTCCGGGACAGGGAGGACAGATACGCAGTATTTT.

The chain couples TRBV4-1 to TRBJ2-7; the match to TRBD2 covers 11 bases. The trim removed 1 base at V and 3 bases at J, leaving 5 bases unmatched. Germline V gene data show CDR1 as MGHRA and CDR2 as YSYEKL. The CDR3 loop spans 16 amino acids. CDR3 bases: TGCGCCAGCAGCCAAGGCACTAGCGGGGGTAACTACGAGCAGTACTTC. This encodes CASSQGTSGGNYEQYF.